The sequence of this T cell receptor (beta chain) was determined in a study of regulatory T cells in long-lasting Graves disease. Researchers made TCR beta libraries by using iRepertoire HTBI primers and running Arm-PCR on CDR3 regions. Using its own MiXCR run on the multiplex PCR reads, TCRdb lists one record per CDR3 protein. Among some 500,000 distinct CDR3 sequences, roughly 15% were seen once, and the ten largest hold around 25%. Indicated time point: newly diagnosed GD, antithyroid drugs for less than 3 months. The TCR library used RNA extracted from PBMCs. These same records also appear under a second study, on T cells in Graves' hyperthyroidism and ophthalmopathy. As that study records: Researchers defined stable Graves' hyperthyroidism as no ophthalmopathy progression within 18 months.

Sample: peripheral blood mononuclear cells (PBMCs), taken at new diagnosis, from a patient treated with antithyroid drugs. The sequence derives from a woman aged 35-65 years with Graves disease.

The CDR3 protein is CASSGGQGSRYGYTF. CDR3 nucleotides: TGTGCCAGCAGCGGGGGACAGGGATCTCGGTATGGCTACACCTTC. The chain carries TRBV7-9 and TRBJ1-2; 9 bases line up with TRBD1. Germline lookup yields CDR1 SEHNR and CDR2 FQNEAQ (reference sequence). This CDR3 is 15 amino acids long. V was pared by 5 bases and J by 5 bases, with 9 bases of the junction left unmatched.